Detailed here is one TCR beta chain. These data belong to a study of blood T cell repertoires in COVID-19. Study at large: Researchers got acute and convalescent COVID-19 samples from the United States, Italy and Spain. T cells, B-cell-depleted T cells, or PBMCs provided the cDNA or gDNA that served as material.

This CDR3 contains 14 residues. Per the germline V gene, CDR1 is SGHNT and CDR2 is YYREEE (reference sequence). Trimming stripped 3 bases from V and 2 bases from J, with 12 bases between. In the study's own analysis: Amplification from reference gene primers served as the basis for estimated nucleated cell counts. Produced via immunoSEQ multiplex PCR; TCRdb's table is partial and in-frame only. V and J calls and clone size follow that table, whereas D and trimming were derived from the DNA. This table has roughly 160,000 clones, around 89% appearing once. The J gene is TRBJ2-7, the V gene TRBV5-4; maybe TRBD1 (6 bases). Material: peripheral blood. The TCR comes from a man over 45 who had recovered from COVID-19. The CDR3 region is CASSYRTVPYEQYF. The DNA of the CDR3 is TGTGCCAGCAGCTATAGGACAGTCCCCTACGAGCAGTACTTC.